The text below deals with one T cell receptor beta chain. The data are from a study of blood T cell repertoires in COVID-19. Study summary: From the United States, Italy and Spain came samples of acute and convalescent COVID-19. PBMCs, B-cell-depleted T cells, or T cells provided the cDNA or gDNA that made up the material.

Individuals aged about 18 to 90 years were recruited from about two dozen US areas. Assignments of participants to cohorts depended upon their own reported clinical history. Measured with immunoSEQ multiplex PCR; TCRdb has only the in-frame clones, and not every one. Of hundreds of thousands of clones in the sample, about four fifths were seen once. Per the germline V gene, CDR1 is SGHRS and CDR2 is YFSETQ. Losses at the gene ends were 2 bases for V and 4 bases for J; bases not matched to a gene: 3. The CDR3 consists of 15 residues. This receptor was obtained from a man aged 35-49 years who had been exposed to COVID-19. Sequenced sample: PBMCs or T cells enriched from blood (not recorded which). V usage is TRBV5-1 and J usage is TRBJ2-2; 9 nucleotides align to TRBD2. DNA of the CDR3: TGCGCCAGCAGCTTTAGCGGGAGCGCCACCGGGGAGCTGTTTTTT. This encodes CASSFSGSATGELFF.